One and the same sample provided the 20 T cell receptor beta chains below, sequenced in a study of shared clonotypes between healthy human individuals. TCRdb's table, derived via immunoSEQ multiplex PCR, lists solely in-frame clones and lacks some. This sample has around 1.9 million clones, with approximately 94% found just once. CD45RO-negative, CCR7-positively selected cells formed the naive CD8 fraction, excluding terminally differentiated effector memory CD45RA+ cells. Sequences were obtained from naive CD8+ T cells from PBMCs. These receptor sequences come from a man aged 18 to 30 in good health. Some clones in this sample may be carry-over from other donors' samples.

The rearrangement joins TRBV27 to TRBJ1-2, with TRBD1 identical over 7 bases. The CDR3 is 16 residues long. Germline values: CDR1 MNHEY, CDR2 SMNVEV (reference sequence). The ends lost 1 base at V and 2 bases at J; junction bases unmatched: 7. CDR3 DNA: TGTGCCAGCAGTTTATTTCCCACGGACAGGAACTATGGCTACACCTTC. Translation gives CASSLFPTDRNYGYTF.

The rearrangement links TRBV27 to TRBJ2-1; D perhaps matches TRBD1 (5 bases). CDR1 and CDR2 from the germline V gene are MNHEY and SMNVEV (reference sequence). The CDR3 totals 16 residues. Deletions cut 7 bases from V and 5 bases from J, with 21 bases between. In nucleotides, the CDR3 is TGTGCCAGCAAACAGGACCTTAGCAACGCAGACAATGAGCAGTTCTTC. This sequence encodes CASKQDLSNADNEQFF.

V usage is TRBV10-1 and J usage is TRBJ2-7, with unresolved D. Trimming took 0 bases from V and 2 from J, leaving 8 bases between them. The CDR3 is made up of 14 amino acids. From germline, CDR1 is WNHNN and CDR2 SYGVQD (reference sequence). CDR3 residues: CASSESPGTYEQYF. CDR3 DNA: TGCGCCAGCAGTGAGTCCCCCGGAACCTACGAGCAGTACTTC.

This chain uses TRBV6-1 with TRBJ2-7; D might be TRBD1 (5 bases). Germline loops: CDR1 MNHNS, CDR2 SASEGT. The V and J ends lost 6 bases and 5 bases respectively, with 14 bases between them. The CDR3 loop spans 13 amino acids. The CDR3 coding sequence is TGTGCCAGCAGAGAGTGGCAGGGAAACGAGCAGTACTTC. The encoded protein is CASREWQGNEQYF.

The CDR3 DNA is TGCGCCAGCAGCCAAGATCAGGGGGTTAACTATGGCTACACCTTC. Amino acid sequence: CASSQDQGVNYGYTF. The rearrangement links TRBV4-3 to TRBJ1-2, with TRBD1 identical over 7 bases. Germline CDR1 reads LGHNA; CDR2 reads YSLEER. Trimming removed 0 bases from V and 1 base from J; junction bases left unmatched: 2. The CDR3 has 15 residues.

The chain recombines TRBV7-9 with TRBJ2-7, with a tentative D call TRBD2 (5 bases). CDR3 length: 12 residues. Germline V gene lookup returns CDR1 SEHNR and CDR2 FQNEAQ (reference sequence). Between the trimmed V and J ends, which lost 4 bases and 5 bases, there was a span of 9 bases. The CDR3 loop is CASSSSWDEQYF. The CDR3 nucleotides are TGTGCCAGCAGCTCTAGCTGGGACGAGCAGTACTTC.

The chain combines TRBV7-2 with TRBJ2-5; D perhaps matches TRBD2 (6 bases). Germline loops: CDR1 SGHTA, CDR2 FQGNSA. Trimming took 5 bases from V and 2 from J, leaving 15 bases between them. The CDR3 contains 15 residues. The CDR3 sequence is CASSLPGLLQETQYF. The CDR3 nucleotides read TGTGCCAGCAGCCTCCCGGGACTTCTACAAGAGACCCAGTACTTC. The whole variable domain, remainder taken from reference TRBV7-2 and TRBJ2-5, is GAGVSQSPSNKVTEKGKDVELRCDPISGHTALYWYRQSLGQGLEFLIYFQGNSAPDKSGLPSDRFSAERTGGSVSTLTIQRTQQEDSAVYLCASSLPGLLQETQYFGPGTRLLVL.

The V gene is TRBV11-2, the J gene TRBJ1-2; D is undetermined. V lost 6 bases and J lost 6, with 14 bases in between. Germline CDR1 SGHAT, CDR2 FQNNGV. The CDR3 sequence is 13 residues long. DNA for the CDR3: TGTGCCAGCAGAGCCCGCCAAAGAAATGGCTACACCTTC. Its translation is CASRARQRNGYTF.

This chain joins TRBV14 and TRBJ2-2, with a tentative D call TRBD2 (5 bases). Germline V lookup: CDR1 SGHDN, CDR2 FVKESK. This CDR3 region has 17 residues. Trimming pared 2 bases from V and 4 bases from J, leaving 17 bases between. CDR3 coding DNA: TGTGCCAGCAGCCAACGAACCGGGGTAGGGCGCACCGGGGAGCTGTTTTTT. This gives the protein CASSQRTGVGRTGELFF.

The CDR3 DNA sequence: TGCGCCAGCAGCCAAGAGGGTCGAGGTGGGGGGAGCGCCCAGTTCTTC. It translates to CASSQEGRGGGSAQFF. The chain recombines TRBV4-1 with TRBJ2-1, with D maybe TRBD2 (6 bases). Trimming left V 0 bases short and J 13 bases short, with 22 bases between. Germline-derived CDR1 and CDR2 are MGHRA and YSYEKL. The CDR3 covers 16 residues.

V and J are TRBV5-5 and TRBJ2-7, with 7 bases aligning to TRBD1. Germline-derived CDR1 and CDR2 are SGHKS and YYEKEE (reference sequence). The CDR3 consists of 15 residues. J was trimmed by 4 bases and V by 4 bases; bases with no gene match: 11. This CDR3 is CASSTGQNPLYEQYF. For the CDR3, the DNA is TGTGCCAGCAGCACGGGACAGAACCCTTTATACGAGCAGTACTTC.

The CDR3 spells CASSFRDQGNYNEQFF. DNA for the CDR3: TGTGCCAGCAGCTTTAGGGACCAAGGGAACTACAATGAGCAGTTCTTC. V gene TRBV7-9 combines with J gene TRBJ2-1, with D tentatively TRBD1 or TRBD2 (5 bases each). This CDR3 contains 16 residues. Germline V lookup: CDR1 SEHNR, CDR2 FQNEAQ (reference sequence). V lost 3 bases, J lost 3 bases, and 15 bases lay in between.

CDR3 protein: CASSQDRTIGGEQYF. CDR3 sequence (DNA): TGCGCCAGCAGCCAAGATAGGACCATCGGCGGCGAGCAGTACTTC. V gene TRBV4-3 combines with J gene TRBJ2-7; D is undetermined. CDR3 length equals 15 residues. Germline lookup yields CDR1 LGHNA and CDR2 YSLEER. V was cut by 0 bases and J by 6 bases, with 15 bases left in between.

The V gene is TRBV5-1, the J gene TRBJ2-7; 11 bases map to TRBD2. CDR1 is SGHRS, CDR2 YFSETQ, per germline. Germline trimming cut 4 bases from V and 3 bases from J; bases unmatched to any gene: 15. The CDR3 has 18 amino acids. CDR3 DNA: TGCGCCAGCAGCCAATCTTCCCTAGCGGGAGGTCCTTTCTACGAGCAGTACTTC. It is translated as CASSQSSLAGGPFYEQYF.

The chain uses TRBV28 and TRBJ2-7; 9 bases line up with TRBD2. CDR1 is MDHEN and CDR2 is SYDVKM in the germline V gene. Trimming took 2 bases from V and 3 from J; bases not matched to a gene: 5. This CDR3 region has 15 residues. CDR3 loop: CASSLILTSGYEQYF. The DNA of the CDR3 is TGTGCCAGCAGTTTAATTTTGACTAGCGGCTACGAGCAGTACTTC. Using reference TRBV28 and TRBJ2-7 for the parts outside the CDR3, the full variable domain is DVKVTQSSRYLVKRTGEKVFLECVQDMDHENMFWYRQDPGLGLRLIYFSYDVKMKEKGDIPEGYSVSREKKERFSLILESASTNQTSMYLCASSLILTSGYEQYFGPGTRLTVT.

In DNA, the CDR3 is TGTGCCAGCAGTGCTCGAGGGAGGTTCGACAATGAGCAGTTCTTC. It encodes CASSARGRFDNEQFF. This chain joins TRBV2 and TRBJ2-1; TRBD2 is a possible D gene (6 bases). The V end was cut by 4 bases, the J end by 5 bases, with 15 bases between. This CDR3 region has 15 residues. CDR1 SNHLY and CDR2 FYNNEI come from the germline V gene. The complete variable domain, with remaining parts taken from reference TRBV2 and TRBJ2-1, reads EPEVTQTPSHQVTQMGQEVILRCVPISNHLYFYWYRQILGQKVEFLVSFYNNEISEKSEIFDDQFSVERPDGSNFTLKIRSTKLEDSAMYFCASSARGRFDNEQFFGPGTRLTVL.

The genes are TRBV11-3 and TRBJ2-5; 9 nucleotides align to TRBD2. The length of the CDR3 is 15 residues. With V trimmed by 5 bases and J by 5 bases, 9 bases remained unmatched. Germline V gene data show CDR1 as SGHNT and CDR2 as YENEEA. For the CDR3, the DNA is TGTGCCAGCAGCCTGGGACTAGCTTCCTGGGAGACCCAGTACTTC. Encoded protein: CASSLGLASWETQYF.

The chain employs TRBV28 and TRBJ2-5, with 13 bases identical to TRBD2. The CDR3 length is 16 residues. CDR1 and CDR2 (germline): MDHEN, SYDVKM. J gave up 4 bases and V 6 bases, and 8 bases lay outside the gene matches. CDR3 residues: CASRVTSGRFRETQYF. DNA of the CDR3: TGTGCCAGCAGGGTGACTAGCGGGAGGTTTCGAGAGACCCAGTACTTC.

As DNA, the CDR3 is TGTGCCAGCAGCCCGACTGGCAATGAGCAGTTCTTC. It codes for CASSPTGNEQFF. The chain links TRBV16 to TRBJ2-1, with D unresolved. Per germline, CDR1 KGHSY and CDR2 FQNENV. V lost 4 bases and J 6 bases, leaving 7 bases between the germline ends. This CDR3 is 12 amino acids long.

The sample holds one count of this clone. This chain connects TRBV30 to TRBJ2-7; TRBD2 matches 12 bases. The CDR3 sequence is 17 residues long. With 8 bases clipped from V and 3 bases from J, the junction kept 17 bases outside the gene matches. Germline CDR1 GTSNPN, CDR2 SVGIG (reference sequence). The CDR3 is CATLGTSGQSLFYEQYF. In nucleotides, the CDR3 is TGTGCCACCTTAGGGACTAGCGGGCAATCCCTCTTCTACGAGCAGTACTTC.